Each of the 25 T cell receptor beta chains below was sequenced from the same sample in a study of lymphopenia after photon versus proton radiotherapy. This table comes from immunoSEQ multiplex PCR, and its TCRdb copy is limited to in-frame clones, with some not included. Among 53,000 or so clones listed, 80% to 90% were seen once. The sample was peripheral blood, taken from a patient treated with photon-based radiotherapy. Receptors were obtained from a man between 45 and 60 years old with gastric cancer.

The chain joins TRBV4-2 to TRBJ1-2; D is unclear. V shed 1 base and J shed 5 bases, with 8 bases lying between them. The CDR3 sequence is 13 residues long. Germline loops: CDR1 LGHNA, CDR2 YNFKEQ. The CDR3 loop reads CASSQVKGYGYTF. CDR3 bases: TGTGCCAGCAGCCAAGTTAAAGGGTATGGCTACACCTTC.

The V call is TRBV18, the J call TRBJ1-3; D is ambiguous. Trimming cost V 0 bases and J 2 bases, with 11 bases left between them. This CDR3 region has 16 residues. Germline lookup yields CDR1 KGHSH and CDR2 LQKENI. CDR3 sequence (DNA): TGTGCCAGCTCACCACCGTCCCAGACCGCTGGAAACACCATATATTTT. Translating it yields CASSPPSQTAGNTIYF.

As DNA, the CDR3 is TGTGCCAGCAGCTTAAATAGCGGGACCCGCACAGATACGCAGTATTTT. Translated, it gives CASSLNSGTRTDTQYF. V gene TRBV5-6 combines with J gene TRBJ2-3, with TRBD2 matching 8 bases. V lost 2 bases and J lost 1; bases outside the gene matches: 6. The CDR3 is 16 residues long. Germline V CDR1 and CDR2: SGHDT, YYEEEE. Complete variable domain (other parts from reference TRBV5-6 and TRBJ2-3): DAGVTQSPTHLIKTRGQQVTLRCSPKSGHDTVSWYQQALGQGPQFIFQYYEEEERQRGNFPDRFSGHQFPNYSSELNVNALLLGDSALYLCASSLNSGTRTDTQYFGPGTRLTVL.

The chain carries TRBV2 and TRBJ1-2; D uncertain. The germline V gene encodes CDR1 SNHLY and CDR2 FYNNEI. CDR3 length equals 14 residues. The V gene lost 3 bases and the J gene lost 7 bases, with 15 bases spanning the gap. The chain's CDR3 is CASSEVLRTPGYTF. In nucleotides, the CDR3 is TGTGCCAGCAGTGAGGTATTGAGGACCCCTGGCTACACCTTC. The full variable domain, completed using reference TRBV2 and TRBJ1-2, is EPEVTQTPSHQVTQMGQEVILRCVPISNHLYFYWYRQILGQKVEFLVSFYNNEISEKSEIFDDQFSVERPDGSNFTLKIRSTKLEDSAMYFCASSEVLRTPGYTFGSGTRLTVV.

This clone was seen only once. V and J are TRBV28 and TRBJ2-1, with D perhaps TRBD2 (6 bases). Germline assignment: CDR1 MDHEN and CDR2 SYDVKM. V gave up 4 bases and J gave up 8 bases, with 21 bases separating them. This CDR3 has 16 residues. CDR3 region: CASSSSGTGVGDEQFF. The CDR3 DNA sequence: TGTGCCAGCAGTTCATCCGGGACTGGGGTGGGGGATGAGCAGTTCTTC.

V is TRBV7-9 and J is TRBJ1-1; no definite D call. This CDR3 has 13 residues. Germline values: CDR1 SEHNR, CDR2 FQNEAQ (reference sequence). Trimming left V 4 bases short and J 0 bases short, with 6 bases between. The chain's CDR3 is CASSSELNTEAFF. The CDR3 DNA follows: TGTGCCAGCAGCTCAGAATTGAACACTGAAGCTTTCTTT.

The chain is built from TRBV28 and TRBJ2-3; 11 bases line up with TRBD1. Germline lookup yields CDR1 MDHEN and CDR2 SYDVKM. The CDR3 has 15 residues. J was trimmed by 4 bases and V by 6 bases; bases with no gene match: 6. CDR3 amino acids: CASSGTGGKADTQYF. In DNA, the CDR3 is TGTGCCAGCAGCGGGACAGGGGGTAAGGCAGATACGCAGTATTTT.

This chain joins TRBV4-1 and TRBJ2-5; D is perhaps TRBD2 (6 bases). This CDR3 is built from 20 residues. The V end lost 2 bases, the J end lost 2 bases, and 27 bases lay between the germline ends. Germline values: CDR1 MGHRA, CDR2 YSYEKL. The chain's CDR3 is CASSQYILGVGRRAQETQYF. DNA of the CDR3: TGCGCCAGCAGCCAATACATTCTAGGGGTTGGTAGGAGGGCTCAAGAGACCCAGTACTTC.

This clone was counted once. The chain recombines TRBV6-5 with TRBJ2-7; 7 bases line up with TRBD2. Germline V CDR1 and CDR2: MNHEY, SVGAGI. The junction had 9 bases not matched to a gene; V was cut back by 6 bases and J by 4 bases. The CDR3 extends over 14 amino acids. The CDR3, as DNA: TGTGCCAGCAGAGTCACTAGCGTAGGGTACGAGCAGTACTTC. This gives the protein CASRVTSVGYEQYF.

CDR3 DNA sequence: TGTGCCAGCAGTGAAGGGCTTATTAGCAATCAGCCCCAGCATTTT. Translated: CASSEGLISNQPQHF. The chain carries TRBV25-1 and TRBJ1-5; D ambiguous. CDR3 length: 15 residues. Germline V CDR1 and CDR2: MGHDK, SYGVNS. V gave up 2 bases and J gave up 0 bases, with 8 bases separating them.

For the CDR3, the DNA is TGTGCCAGCAGTTTAAGGGGGGGGGCTAGCGGGAAATCCTACGAGCAGTACTTC. Its translation: CASSLRGGASGKSYEQYF. The chain couples TRBV27 to TRBJ2-7, with TRBD2 identical over 9 bases. The CDR3 has 18 residues. Germline V gene sequence: CDR1 MNHEY, CDR2 SMNVEV (reference sequence). Unmatched junction bases numbered 12, after V lost 2 bases and J lost 1 base.

V is TRBV5-5 and J is TRBJ1-5; possible D gene TRBD1, 6 bases. Germline lookup yields CDR1 SGHKS and CDR2 YYEKEE (reference sequence). The V end was cut by 0 bases, the J end by 0 bases, with 7 bases between. This CDR3 comprises 15 residues. CDR3 in amino acids: CASSLEGDSNQPQHF. DNA of the CDR3: TGTGCCAGCAGCTTGGAGGGGGATAGCAATCAGCCCCAGCATTTT.

This chain connects TRBV28 to TRBJ1-2; no clear D gene. CDR1 is MDHEN, CDR2 SYDVKM, per germline. Trimming took 5 bases from V and 5 from J, leaving 9 bases between them. The CDR3 sequence is 12 residues long. The CDR3 DNA sequence: TGTGCCAGCAGTCCGGGGTGGTATGGCTACACCTTC. This encodes CASSPGWYGYTF.

This chain joins TRBV6-5 and TRBJ2-5; 7 bases fit TRBD2. Germline V gene sequence: CDR1 MNHEY, CDR2 SVGAGI. J gave up 5 bases and V 6 bases, and 9 bases lay outside the gene matches. The CDR3 is made up of 14 amino acids. Written as DNA, the CDR3 is TGTGCCAGCAGCCCGGGGGGAGGGTGGGAGACCCAGTACTTC. This encodes CASSPGGGWETQYF.

This chain links TRBV7-6 with TRBJ2-5; tentative D call: TRBD2 (5 bases). Germline values: CDR1 SGHVS, CDR2 FNYEAQ. CDR3 size: 14 residues. The germline V and J ends were trimmed by 5 bases and 7 bases, with 17 bases remaining between them. DNA for the CDR3: TGTGCCAGCAGCCCCCGTCCCCTAGAGGGGACCCAGTACTTC. Translated: CASSPRPLEGTQYF.

The chain carries TRBV7-8 and TRBJ2-1; 8 positions agree with TRBD2. J gave up 8 bases and V 1 base, and 7 bases lay outside the gene matches. The CDR3 is made up of 15 amino acids. Germline V gene sequence: CDR1 SGHVS, CDR2 FQNEAQ. CDR3 residues: CASSLETSVSHEQFF. DNA of the CDR3: TGTGCCAGCAGCTTAGAGACTAGCGTATCCCATGAGCAGTTCTTC. The full variable domain, its missing parts supplied by reference TRBV7-8 and TRBJ2-1, is GAGVSQSPRYKVAKRGQDVALRCDPISGHVSLFWYQQALGQGPEFLTYFQNEAQLDKSGLPSDRFFAERPEGSVSTLKIQRTQQEDSAVYLCASSLETSVSHEQFFGPGTRLTVL.

Worth noting for this clone: At one end the junction does not follow the germline gene, possibly because of a read error. This chain joins TRBV18 and TRBJ1-4; D not certain. The CDR3 is made up of 13 amino acids. Germline V CDR1 and CDR2: KGHSH, LQKENI. The CDR3: CASSRGSKEKLFF. DNA for the CDR3: TGTGCCAGCTCACGAGGGTCTAAGGAAAAACTGTTTTTT.

CDR3 sequence: CASSMGRGMSYF. CDR3 bases: TGTGCCAGTAGTATGGGACGGGGTATGTCGTACTTC. The V call is TRBV19, the J call TRBJ2-7; D is possibly TRBD1 or TRBD2 (5 bases each). The CDR3 sequence is 12 residues long. Trimming removed 3 bases at V and 12 bases at J, with 15 bases between. The germline CDR1 and CDR2 sequences are LNHDA and SQIVND (reference sequence).

The chain recombines TRBV28 with TRBJ1-5; tentatively, D is TRBD1 (5 bases). CDR1 is MDHEN, CDR2 SYDVKM, per germline. The ends were cut back, 6 bases at V and 4 bases at J, with 10 bases in the middle. This CDR3 has 13 amino acids. As DNA, the CDR3 is TGTGCCAGCAGGATCGACAGAAATCAGCCCCAGCATTTT. Protein product: CASRIDRNQPQHF.

This clone was seen a handful of times. The rearrangement uses TRBV19 and TRBJ1-3, with D possibly TRBD1 on 5 matching bases. This CDR3 comprises 13 residues. The V and J ends lost 9 bases and 1 base respectively, with 10 bases between them. From germline, CDR1 is LNHDA and CDR2 SQIVND (reference sequence). CDR3 DNA: TGTGCCAGGCCCTGGGGGTCTGGAAACACCATATATTTT. Translated, it gives CARPWGSGNTIYF. The whole variable domain, filled in from reference TRBV19 and TRBJ1-3, reads DGGITQSPKYLFRKEGQNVTLSCEQNLNHDAMYWYRQDPGQGLRLIYYSQIVNDFQKGDIAEGYSVSREKKESFPLTVTSAQKNPTAFYLCARPWGSGNTIYFGEGSWLTVV.

The V and J genes are TRBV14 and TRBJ2-5; D not resolved. The CDR3 has 13 residues. Trimming removed 3 bases at V and 1 base at J, with 6 bases between. Germline V gene lookup returns CDR1 SGHDN and CDR2 FVKESK. CDR3 protein: CASSQSLQETQYF. As DNA, the CDR3 is TGTGCCAGCAGCCAGTCCCTCCAAGAGACCCAGTACTTC. Full variable domain (remainder filled in from reference TRBV14 and TRBJ2-5): EAGVTQFPSHSVIEKGQTVTLRCDPISGHDNLYWYRRVMGKEIKFLLHFVKESKQDESGMPNNRFLAERTGGTYSTLKVQPAELEDSGVYFCASSQSLQETQYFGPGTRLLVL.

The chain recombines TRBV12-5 with TRBJ1-5; no clear D gene. CDR3 length equals 11 residues. Between the trimmed V and J ends, which lost 6 bases and 4 bases, there was a span of 4 bases. Germline V gene lookup returns CDR1 LGHNT and CDR2 FRNRAP. CDR3 in DNA: TGTGCTAGTGGATTAAATCAGCCCCAGCATTTT. Translating gives CASGLNQPQHF. Based on the CDR3 plus reference TRBV12-5 and TRBJ1-5, the full variable domain is DARVTQTPRHKVTEMGQEVTMRCQPILGHNTVFWYRQTMMQGLELLAYFRNRAPLDDSGMPKDRFSAEMPDATLATLKIQPSEPRDSAVYFCASGLNQPQHFGDGTRLSIL.

Regarding this clone: A read error may account for a junction end that differs from germline. The rearrangement uses TRBV7-9 and TRBJ1-5; a weak D match, TRBD1 (5 bases). The CDR3 contains 17 residues. Germline CDR1 reads SEHNR; CDR2 reads FQNEAQ (reference sequence). In DNA form, the CDR3 reads TGTGTCAGCAGCTTAGGGGTATTGGGGAAGAGCAATCAGCCCCAGCATTTT. Protein product: CVSSLGVLGKSNQPQHF.

The V call is TRBV4-1, the J call TRBJ1-5; 8 bases are shared with TRBD1. Germline V gene lookup returns CDR1 MGHRA and CDR2 YSYEKL. The CDR3 totals 15 residues. V dropped 4 bases and J dropped 3; count of bases not matched to a gene: 5. CDR3 sequence reads: CASSRGTGPNQPQHF. The CDR3 coding sequence is TGCGCCAGCAGCCGAGGGACAGGACCCAATCAGCCCCAGCATTTT.

The chain links TRBV28 to TRBJ1-3; no reliable D call. This CDR3 has 15 residues. Trimming removed 3 bases at V and 0 bases at J, with 9 bases between. Germline CDR1 is MDHEN and CDR2 is SYDVKM. DNA for the CDR3: TGTGCCAGCAGTTTGCCTTACGGCTCTGGAAACACCATATATTTT. Amino acids: CASSLPYGSGNTIYF. Based on the CDR3 plus reference TRBV28 and TRBJ1-3, the full variable domain is DVKVTQSSRYLVKRTGEKVFLECVQDMDHENMFWYRQDPGLGLRLIYFSYDVKMKEKGDIPEGYSVSREKKERFSLILESASTNQTSMYLCASSLPYGSGNTIYFGEGSWLTVV.